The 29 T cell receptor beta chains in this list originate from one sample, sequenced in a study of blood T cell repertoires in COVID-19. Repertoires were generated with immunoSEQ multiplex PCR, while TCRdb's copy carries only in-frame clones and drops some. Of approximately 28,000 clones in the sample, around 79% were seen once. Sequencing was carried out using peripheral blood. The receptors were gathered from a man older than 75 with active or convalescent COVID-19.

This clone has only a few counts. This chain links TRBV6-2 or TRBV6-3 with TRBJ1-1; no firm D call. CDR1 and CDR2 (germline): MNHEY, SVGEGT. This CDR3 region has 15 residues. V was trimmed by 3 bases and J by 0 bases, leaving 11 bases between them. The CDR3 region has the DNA TGTGCCAGCAGTTATAAACAAAACATGAACACTGAAGCTTTCTTT. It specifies CASSYKQNMNTEAFF.

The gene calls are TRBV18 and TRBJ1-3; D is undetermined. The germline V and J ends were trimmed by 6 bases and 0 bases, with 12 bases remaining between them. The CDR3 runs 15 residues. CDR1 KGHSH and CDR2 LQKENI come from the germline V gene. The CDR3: CASSHSVISGNTIYF. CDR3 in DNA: TGTGCCAGCTCCCACAGTGTTATCTCTGGAAACACCATATATTTT.

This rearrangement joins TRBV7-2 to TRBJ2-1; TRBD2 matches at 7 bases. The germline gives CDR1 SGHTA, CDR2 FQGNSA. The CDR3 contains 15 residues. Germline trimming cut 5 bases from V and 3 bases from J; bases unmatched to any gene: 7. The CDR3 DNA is TGTGCCAGCAGCGCCGGACTAGGCAGCTACAATGAGCAGTTCTTC. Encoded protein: CASSAGLGSYNEQFF.

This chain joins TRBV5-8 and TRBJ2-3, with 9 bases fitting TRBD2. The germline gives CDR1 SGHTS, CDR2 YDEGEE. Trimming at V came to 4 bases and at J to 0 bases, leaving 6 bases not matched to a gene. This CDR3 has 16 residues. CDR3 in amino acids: CASSLTSGSSTDTQYF. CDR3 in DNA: TGTGCCAGCAGCCTCACTAGCGGGTCTAGCACAGATACGCAGTATTTT.

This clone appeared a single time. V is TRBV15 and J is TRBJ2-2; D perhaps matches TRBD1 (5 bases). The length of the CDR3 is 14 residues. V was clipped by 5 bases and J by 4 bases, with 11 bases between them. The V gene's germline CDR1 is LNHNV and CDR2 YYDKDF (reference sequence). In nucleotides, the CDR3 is TGTGCCACCAGCCGGCAGGGTGGCACCGGGGAGCTGTTTTTT. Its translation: CATSRQGGTGELFF.

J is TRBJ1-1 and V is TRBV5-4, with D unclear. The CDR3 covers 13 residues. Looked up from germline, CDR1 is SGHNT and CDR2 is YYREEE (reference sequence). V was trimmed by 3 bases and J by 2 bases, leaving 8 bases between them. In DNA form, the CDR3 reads TGTGCCAGCAGCTCACTCCTCAACACTGAAGCTTTCTTT. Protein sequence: CASSSLLNTEAFF.

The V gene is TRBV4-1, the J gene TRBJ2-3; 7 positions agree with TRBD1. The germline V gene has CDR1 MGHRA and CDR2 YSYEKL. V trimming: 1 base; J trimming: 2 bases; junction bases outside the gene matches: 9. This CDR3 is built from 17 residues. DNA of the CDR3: TGCGCCAGCAGCCAAGGCCTCCCCGGGACAGACACAGATACGCAGTATTTT. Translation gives CASSQGLPGTDTDTQYF.

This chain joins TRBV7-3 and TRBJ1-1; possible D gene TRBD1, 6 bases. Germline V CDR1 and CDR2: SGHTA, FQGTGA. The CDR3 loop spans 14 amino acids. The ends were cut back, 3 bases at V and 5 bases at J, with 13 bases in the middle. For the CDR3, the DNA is TGTGCCAGCAGCTTTCAGGGGTCGGGAACTGAAGCTTTCTTT. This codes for CASSFQGSGTEAFF.

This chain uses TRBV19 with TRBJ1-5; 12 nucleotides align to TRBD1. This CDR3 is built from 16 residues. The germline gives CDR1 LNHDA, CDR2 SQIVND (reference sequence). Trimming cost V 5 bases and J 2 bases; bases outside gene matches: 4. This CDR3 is CASSWGQGARNQPQHF. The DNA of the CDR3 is TGTGCCAGTAGTTGGGGACAGGGGGCGCGCAATCAGCCCCAGCATTTT.

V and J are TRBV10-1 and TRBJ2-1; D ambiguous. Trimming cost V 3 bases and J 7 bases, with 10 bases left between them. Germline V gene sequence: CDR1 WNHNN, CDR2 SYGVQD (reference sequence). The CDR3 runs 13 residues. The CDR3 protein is CASSELILNEQFF. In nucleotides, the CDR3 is TGCGCCAGCAGTGAACTTATATTGAATGAGCAGTTCTTC.

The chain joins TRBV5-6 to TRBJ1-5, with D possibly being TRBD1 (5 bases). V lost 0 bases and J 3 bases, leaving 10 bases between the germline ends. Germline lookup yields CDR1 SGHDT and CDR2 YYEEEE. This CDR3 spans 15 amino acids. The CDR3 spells CASSLGGGVNQPQHF. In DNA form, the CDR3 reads TGTGCCAGCAGCTTGGGGGGGGGAGTCAATCAGCCCCAGCATTTT.

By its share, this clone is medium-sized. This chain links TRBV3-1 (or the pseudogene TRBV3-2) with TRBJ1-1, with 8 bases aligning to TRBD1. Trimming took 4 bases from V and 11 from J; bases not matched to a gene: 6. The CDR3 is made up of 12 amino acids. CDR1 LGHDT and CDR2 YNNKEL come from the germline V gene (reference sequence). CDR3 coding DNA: TGTGCCAGCAGCCCCGGACAGGGTACGGCTTTCTTT. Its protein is CASSPGQGTAFF.

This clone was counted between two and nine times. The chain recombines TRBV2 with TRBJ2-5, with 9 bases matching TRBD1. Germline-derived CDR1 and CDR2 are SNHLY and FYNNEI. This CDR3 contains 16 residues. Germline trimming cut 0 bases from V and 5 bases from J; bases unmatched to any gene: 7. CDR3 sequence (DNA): TGTGCCAGCAGTGAAGCACCGGGACAGGGCTGGGAGACCCAGTACTTC. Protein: CASSEAPGQGWETQYF.

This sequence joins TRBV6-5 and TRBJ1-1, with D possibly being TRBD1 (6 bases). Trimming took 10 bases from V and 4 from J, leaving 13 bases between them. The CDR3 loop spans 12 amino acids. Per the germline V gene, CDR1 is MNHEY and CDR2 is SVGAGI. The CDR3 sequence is CATKPGATEAFF. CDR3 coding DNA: TGTGCCACCAAACCAGGGGCCACTGAAGCTTTCTTT.

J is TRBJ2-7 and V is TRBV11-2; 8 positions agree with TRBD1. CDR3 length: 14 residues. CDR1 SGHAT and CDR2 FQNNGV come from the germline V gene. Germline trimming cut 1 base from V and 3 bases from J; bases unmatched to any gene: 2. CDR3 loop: CASSLGTGNYEQYF. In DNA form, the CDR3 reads TGTGCCAGCAGCTTAGGGACAGGGAACTACGAGCAGTACTTC.

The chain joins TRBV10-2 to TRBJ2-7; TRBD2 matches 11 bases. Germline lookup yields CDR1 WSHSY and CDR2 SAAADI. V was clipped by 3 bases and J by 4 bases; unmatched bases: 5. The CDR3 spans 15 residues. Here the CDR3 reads CASSDFRLAGYEQYF. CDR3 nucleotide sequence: TGCGCCAGCAGTGATTTTCGACTAGCGGGATACGAGCAGTACTTC.

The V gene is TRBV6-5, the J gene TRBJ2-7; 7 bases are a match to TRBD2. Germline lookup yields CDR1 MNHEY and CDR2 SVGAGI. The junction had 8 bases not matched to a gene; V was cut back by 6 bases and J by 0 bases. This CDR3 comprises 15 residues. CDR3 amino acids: CASRPDGGSSYEQYF. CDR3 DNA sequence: TGTGCCAGCAGACCCGACGGGGGGAGCTCCTACGAGCAGTACTTC.

CDR3 sequence (DNA): TGTGCCAGCATGGCGGGAGGGCTTGGGGATACGCAGTATTTT. Translation gives CASMAGGLGDTQYF. The chain links TRBV21-1 to TRBJ2-3; the DNA was not compared with TRBD2, the D call given in the table. TRBV21-1 constitutes a pseudogene. This CDR3 region has 14 residues.

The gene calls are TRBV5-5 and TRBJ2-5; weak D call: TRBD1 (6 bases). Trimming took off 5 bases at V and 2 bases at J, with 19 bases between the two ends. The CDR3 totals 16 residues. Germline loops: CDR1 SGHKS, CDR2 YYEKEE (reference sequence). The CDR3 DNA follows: TGTGCCAGCAGGGATCACAGGGCCCCTGGGCAAGAGACCCAGTACTTC. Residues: CASRDHRAPGQETQYF.

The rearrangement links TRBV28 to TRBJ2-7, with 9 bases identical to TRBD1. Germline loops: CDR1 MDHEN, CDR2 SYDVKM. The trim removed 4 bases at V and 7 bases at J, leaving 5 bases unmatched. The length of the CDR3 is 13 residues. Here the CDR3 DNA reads TGTGCCAGCAGTTCCGGGACAGGGCGGGAGCAGTACTTC. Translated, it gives CASSSGTGREQYF.

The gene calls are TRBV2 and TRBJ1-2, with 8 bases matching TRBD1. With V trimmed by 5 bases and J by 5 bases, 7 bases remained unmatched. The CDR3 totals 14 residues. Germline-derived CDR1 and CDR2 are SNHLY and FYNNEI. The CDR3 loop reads CASSRQGRDYGYTF. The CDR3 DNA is TGTGCCAGCAGTAGACAGGGGAGAGATTATGGCTACACCTTC.

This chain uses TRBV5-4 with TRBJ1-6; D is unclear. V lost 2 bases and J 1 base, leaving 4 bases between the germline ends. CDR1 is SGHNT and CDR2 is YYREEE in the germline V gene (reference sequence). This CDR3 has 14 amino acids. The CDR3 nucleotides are TGTGCCAGCAGCTTAGAGTCCTATAATTCACCCCTCCACTTT. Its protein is CASSLESYNSPLHF.

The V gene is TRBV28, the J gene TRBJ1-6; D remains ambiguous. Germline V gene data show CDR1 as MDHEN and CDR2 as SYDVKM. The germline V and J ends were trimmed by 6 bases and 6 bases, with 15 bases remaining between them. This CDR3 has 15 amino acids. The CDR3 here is CASSPPTGSNSPLHF. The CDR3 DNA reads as TGTGCCAGCAGCCCCCCCACGGGATCTAATTCACCCCTCCACTTT.

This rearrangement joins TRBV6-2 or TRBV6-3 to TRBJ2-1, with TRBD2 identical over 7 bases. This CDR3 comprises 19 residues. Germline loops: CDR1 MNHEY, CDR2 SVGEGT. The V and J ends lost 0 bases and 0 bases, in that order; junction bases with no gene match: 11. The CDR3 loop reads CASSYSKISGGSSYNEQFF. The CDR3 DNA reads TGTGCCAGCAGTTACTCGAAGATATCGGGGGGAAGCTCCTACAATGAGCAGTTCTTC.

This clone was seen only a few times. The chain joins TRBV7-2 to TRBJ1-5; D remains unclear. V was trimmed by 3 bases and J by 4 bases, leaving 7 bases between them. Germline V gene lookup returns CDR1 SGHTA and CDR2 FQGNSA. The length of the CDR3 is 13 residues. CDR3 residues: CASSFRRNQPQHF. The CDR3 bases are TGTGCCAGCAGCTTTAGGAGAAATCAGCCCCAGCATTTT.

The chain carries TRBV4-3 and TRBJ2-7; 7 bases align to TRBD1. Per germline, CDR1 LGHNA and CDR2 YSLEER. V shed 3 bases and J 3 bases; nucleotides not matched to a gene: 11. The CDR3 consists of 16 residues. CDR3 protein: CASSHATGVGGYEQYF. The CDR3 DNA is TGCGCCAGCAGCCACGCTACAGGGGTCGGAGGCTACGAGCAGTACTTC.

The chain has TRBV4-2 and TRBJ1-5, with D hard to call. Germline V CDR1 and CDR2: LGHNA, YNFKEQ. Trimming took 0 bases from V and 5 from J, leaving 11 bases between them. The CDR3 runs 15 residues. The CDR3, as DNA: TGTGCCAGCAGCCAAGATCGGTACGCGGATCAGCCCCAGCATTTT. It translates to CASSQDRYADQPQHF.

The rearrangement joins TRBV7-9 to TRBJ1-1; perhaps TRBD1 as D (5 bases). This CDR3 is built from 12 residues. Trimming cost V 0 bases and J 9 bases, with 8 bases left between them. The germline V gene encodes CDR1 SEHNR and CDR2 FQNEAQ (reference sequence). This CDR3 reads CASSLATAKAFF. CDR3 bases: TGTGCCAGCAGCTTAGCGACAGCCAAAGCTTTCTTT. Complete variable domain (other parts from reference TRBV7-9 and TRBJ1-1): DTGVSQNPRHKITKRGQNVTFRCDPISEHNRLYWYRQTLGQGPEFLTYFQNEAQLEKSRLLSDRFSAERPKGSFSTLEIQRTEQGDSAMYLCASSLATAKAFFGQGTRLTVV.

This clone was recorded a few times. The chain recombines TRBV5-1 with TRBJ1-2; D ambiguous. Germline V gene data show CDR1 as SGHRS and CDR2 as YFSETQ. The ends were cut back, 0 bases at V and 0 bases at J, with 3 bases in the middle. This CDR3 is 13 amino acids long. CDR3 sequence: CASSLAANYGYTF. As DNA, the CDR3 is TGCGCCAGCAGCTTGGCAGCTAACTATGGCTACACCTTC.